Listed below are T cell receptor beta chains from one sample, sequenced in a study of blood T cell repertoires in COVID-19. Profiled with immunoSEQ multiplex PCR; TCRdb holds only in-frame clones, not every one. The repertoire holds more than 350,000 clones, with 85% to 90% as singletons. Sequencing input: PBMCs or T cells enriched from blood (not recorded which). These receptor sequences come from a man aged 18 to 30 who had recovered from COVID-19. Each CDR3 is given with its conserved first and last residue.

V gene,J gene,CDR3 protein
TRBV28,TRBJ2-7,CASSPRQVRNEQYF
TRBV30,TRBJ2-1,CAWGGLAGGEQFF
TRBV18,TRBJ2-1,CASSPPVEVAAFNEQFF
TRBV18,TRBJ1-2,CASSPGQGALYGYTF
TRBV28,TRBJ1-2,CASSSRDRGLLRDGYTF
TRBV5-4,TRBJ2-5,CASSTTGEETQYF
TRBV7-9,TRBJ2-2,CASSLDLAPNTGELFF
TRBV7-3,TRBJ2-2,CASSLRQNTGELFF
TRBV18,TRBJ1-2,CASSRGQDYGYTF
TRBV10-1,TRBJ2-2,CASSSDRGLAGELFF
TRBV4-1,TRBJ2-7,CASSQGTGQAYEQYF
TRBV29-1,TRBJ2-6,CSAPGGGKVSGANVLTF
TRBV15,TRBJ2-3,CATSRDPTSGDTQYF
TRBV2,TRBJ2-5,CASSLGLRGRETQYF
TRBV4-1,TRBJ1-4,CASNPGGAGNEKLFF
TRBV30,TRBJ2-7,CALTQGSYEQYF
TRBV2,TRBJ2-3,CASTLSGSDTQYF
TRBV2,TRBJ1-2,CASSERLGAGANYGYTF
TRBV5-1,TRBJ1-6,CASSLVAGRHNSPLHF
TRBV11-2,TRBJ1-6,CASTEDRARSPLHF
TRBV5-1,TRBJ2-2,CASSLARTSNTGELFF
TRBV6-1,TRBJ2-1,CASSVILSGTTYNEQFF
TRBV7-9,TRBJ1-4,CASSRLGHRNEKLFF